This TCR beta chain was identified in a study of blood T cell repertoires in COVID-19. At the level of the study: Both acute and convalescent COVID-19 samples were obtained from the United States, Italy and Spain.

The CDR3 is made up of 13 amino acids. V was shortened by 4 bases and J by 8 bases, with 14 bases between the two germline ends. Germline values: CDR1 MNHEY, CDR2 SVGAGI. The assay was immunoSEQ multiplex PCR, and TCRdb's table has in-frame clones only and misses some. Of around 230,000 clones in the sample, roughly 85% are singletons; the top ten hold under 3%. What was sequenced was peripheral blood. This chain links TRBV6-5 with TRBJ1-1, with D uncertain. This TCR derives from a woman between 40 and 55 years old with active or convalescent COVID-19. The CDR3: CASSFDWSSEAFF. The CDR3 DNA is TGTGCCAGCAGTTTTGACTGGTCTTCGGAAGCTTTCTTT.